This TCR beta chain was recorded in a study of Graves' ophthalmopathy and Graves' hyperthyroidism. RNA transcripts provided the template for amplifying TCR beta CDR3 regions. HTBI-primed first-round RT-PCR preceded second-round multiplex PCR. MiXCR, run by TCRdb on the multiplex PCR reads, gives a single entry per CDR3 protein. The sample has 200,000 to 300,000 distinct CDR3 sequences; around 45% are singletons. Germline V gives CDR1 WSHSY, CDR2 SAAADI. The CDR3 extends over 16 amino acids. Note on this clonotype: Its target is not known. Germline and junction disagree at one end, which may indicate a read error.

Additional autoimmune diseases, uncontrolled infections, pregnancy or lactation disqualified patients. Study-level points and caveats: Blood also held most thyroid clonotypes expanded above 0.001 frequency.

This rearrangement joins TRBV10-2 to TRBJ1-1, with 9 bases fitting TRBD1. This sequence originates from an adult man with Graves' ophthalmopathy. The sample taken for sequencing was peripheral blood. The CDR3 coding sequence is TGTGCCAGCCGATATCTTCCGGGACAGGGACCGAATGAAGCTTTCTTT. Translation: CASRYLPGQGPNEAFF.